These 8 T cell receptor beta chains were all obtained from the same sample, sequenced in a study of long-term antiretroviral therapy in people with HIV. Researchers ran immunoSEQ v3.0 at survey level. Clones were sequenced by immunoSEQ multiplex PCR, and TCRdb holds only the in-frame ones, with some missing. The sample has 20,000 to 25,000 clones, around 84% seen once. Sequenced material: unsorted PBMCs, taken 1.3 years after starting antiretroviral therapy. The receptors come from a man aged 55 to 69 with HIV.

The rearrangement uses TRBV30 and TRBJ2-2; D unresolved. CDR3 length: 13 residues. Looked up from germline, CDR1 is GTSNPN and CDR2 is SVGIG (reference sequence). V was shortened by 1 base and J by 6 bases, with 9 bases between the two germline ends. The CDR3 DNA reads TGTGCCTGGAGTGAAATCCTAGCCGGGGAGCTGTTTTTT. Protein product: CAWSEILAGELFF.

The V and J genes are TRBV21-1 and TRBJ1-6. TRBV21-1 is shown as a pseudogene. This CDR3 contains 12 residues. The chain's CDR3 is CASSKGGSALHF. CDR3 coding DNA: TGTGCCAGCAGCAAGGGGGGAAGCGCCCTCCACTTT.

The CDR3 reads CATSREGGQVSPYQETQYF. In DNA, the CDR3 is TGTGCCACCAGCAGAGAGGGAGGGCAAGTAAGCCCCTACCAAGAGACCCAGTACTTC. The chain has TRBV15 and TRBJ2-5, with 7 positions matching TRBD2. Germline-derived CDR1 and CDR2 are LNHNV and YYDKDF (reference sequence). The CDR3 has 19 amino acids. The V segment lost 0 bases and the J segment 0 bases; nucleotides outside the gene matches: 13.

This clone has a single count. The gene calls are TRBV4-3 and TRBJ2-7, with 7 bases aligning to TRBD1. The trim removed 3 bases at V and 5 bases at J, leaving 4 bases unmatched. Germline V gene lookup returns CDR1 LGHNA and CDR2 YSLEER. This CDR3 spans 13 amino acids. CDR3 in DNA: TGCGCCAGCAGCCACCAGGACAGGCACGAGCAGTACTTC. This translates into CASSHQDRHEQYF.

CDR3 in DNA: TGTGCCTGGAGCCACGGAGGGGACGAGCAGTACTTC. It codes for CAWSHGGDEQYF. V gene TRBV30 combines with J gene TRBJ2-7; a weak D match, TRBD2 (6 bases). CDR1 is GTSNPN, CDR2 SVGIG, per germline (reference sequence). Trimming shortened V by 3 bases and J by 5 bases, and 11 bases separated the two germline ends. This CDR3 has 12 amino acids.

This clone was found a few times. V gene TRBV27 combines with J gene TRBJ1-6; TRBD1 is a possible D gene (5 bases). The germline CDR1 and CDR2 sequences are MNHEY and SMNVEV (reference sequence). Between the trimmed V and J ends, which lost 6 bases and 0 bases, there was a span of 6 bases. This CDR3 comprises 14 residues. The CDR3 sequence: CASRDTSYNSPLHF. The CDR3 DNA sequence: TGTGCCAGCAGGGACACCTCCTATAATTCACCCCTCCACTTT.

CDR3: CASSDQGASYEQYF. The CDR3 nucleotides read TGTGCCAGCAGTGATCAGGGCGCGTCTTACGAGCAGTACTTC. This chain connects TRBV2 to TRBJ2-7; tentatively, D is TRBD1 (5 bases). The CDR3 sequence is 14 residues long. Per the germline V gene, CDR1 is SNHLY and CDR2 is FYNNEI. V was trimmed by 3 bases and J by 4 bases, leaving 13 bases between them.

This sequence joins TRBV6-1 and TRBJ1-2, with 9 positions matching TRBD1. This CDR3 region has 14 residues. CDR1 is MNHNS, CDR2 SASEGT, per germline. The V segment lost 6 bases and the J segment 7 bases; nucleotides outside the gene matches: 9. CDR3 region: CASSEGQGDGGYTF. CDR3 sequence (DNA): TGTGCCAGCAGCGAGGGACAGGGTGACGGTGGCTACACCTTC.